The 31 T cell receptor beta chains below come from one sample, sequenced in a study of T-cell reconstitution after alpha-beta-depleted transplantation in children. Unique molecular identifiers featured in how the TCRbeta library was prepared. TCRdb itself ran the PCR reads through MiXCR, one entry per CDR3 protein. The data show around 370,000 distinct CDR3 sequences, with roughly 16% seen just once and roughly two fifths held by the top ten. The sequencing used PBMCs, mostly from graft donor cells, collected 360 days after TCRalphabeta/CD19-depleted stem cell transplant. The receptor set was obtained from a male patient aged 2 to 10 who had a stem cell transplant for acute lymphoblastic leukemia, so the T cells may come from the graft donor.

This clonotype has at least ten counts. The chain has TRBV10-3 and TRBJ2-1; D might be TRBD2 (5 bases). The CDR3 spans 14 residues. Germline V CDR1 and CDR2: ENHRY, SYGVKD. With 9 bases removed from V and 0 bases from J, the gap between germline ends came to 12 bases. CDR3 sequence reads: CAMAGQFSYNEQFF. In DNA form, the CDR3 reads TGTGCCATGGCGGGCCAATTCTCCTACAATGAGCAGTTCTTC.

This clonotype was counted only a few times. V gene TRBV4-2 combines with J gene TRBJ2-7, with 8 bases aligning to TRBD2. This CDR3 has 14 amino acids. Germline V lookup: CDR1 LGHNA, CDR2 YNFKEQ. The junction had 3 bases not matched to a gene; V was cut back by 2 bases and J by 3 bases. The CDR3 DNA is TGTGCCAGCAGCCAATTCGGGGGGGGCTACGAGCAGTACTTC. Protein sequence: CASSQFGGGYEQYF.

The gene calls are TRBV7-9 and TRBJ2-3; the D gene is possibly TRBD1 (5 bases). This CDR3 has 14 residues. Per germline, CDR1 SEHNR and CDR2 FQNEAQ (reference sequence). The germline V and J ends were trimmed by 5 bases and 4 bases, with 13 bases remaining between them. DNA for the CDR3: TGTGCCAGCAGCCAACGGTCAGGGTCAGATACGCAGTATTTT. It specifies CASSQRSGSDTQYF.

This chain joins TRBV20-1 and TRBJ2-7; a weak D match, TRBD2 (6 bases). Trimming pared 0 bases from V and 2 bases from J, leaving 11 bases between. There are 14 residues in the CDR3. Looked up from germline, CDR1 is DFQATT and CDR2 is SNEGSKA (reference sequence). The CDR3 here is CSARDFREPYEQYF. In nucleotides, the CDR3 is TGCAGTGCTAGAGATTTCCGGGAGCCCTACGAGCAGTACTTC.

The chain carries TRBV4-1 and TRBJ2-1; TRBD1 agrees at 10 bases. The CDR3 has 15 amino acids. The V and J ends lost 4 bases and 6 bases, in that order; junction bases with no gene match: 6. The germline gives CDR1 MGHRA, CDR2 YSYEKL. CDR3 in amino acids: CASSRGTGAANEQFF. The CDR3 DNA is TGCGCCAGCAGCCGAGGGACAGGGGCAGCCAATGAGCAGTTCTTC.

This sequence joins TRBV28 and TRBJ2-7; 8 bases line up with TRBD2. J gave up 2 bases and V 6 bases, and 12 bases lay outside the gene matches. The CDR3 consists of 16 residues. Germline lookup yields CDR1 MDHEN and CDR2 SYDVKM. DNA of the CDR3: TGTGCCAGCAGCACCCCAGCGGGAGTAAACCCCTACGAGCAGTACTTC. It translates to CASSTPAGVNPYEQYF.

This chain uses TRBV5-1 with TRBJ2-5; 8 bases map to TRBD1. Germline V gene lookup returns CDR1 SGHRS and CDR2 YFSETQ. J was trimmed by 4 bases and V by 0 bases; bases with no gene match: 5. This CDR3 is built from 15 residues. CDR3: CASSLASDRGETQYF. Here the CDR3 DNA reads TGCGCCAGCAGCTTGGCGTCCGACAGGGGAGAGACCCAGTACTTC.

The chain combines TRBV16 with TRBJ1-1; D is ambiguous. Germline V gene lookup returns CDR1 KGHSY and CDR2 FQNENV. This CDR3 is built from 14 residues. Trimming removed 1 base from V and 7 bases from J, with 13 bases in between. CDR3 residues: CASSQLRGSGEAFF. CDR3 sequence (DNA): TGTGCCAGCAGCCAATTGAGAGGTTCGGGTGAAGCTTTCTTT.

This clonotype was picked up a small number of times. V is TRBV29-1 and J is TRBJ1-2, with TRBD1 matching over 7 bases. V dropped 7 bases and J dropped 8; count of bases not matched to a gene: 13. The CDR3 has 13 amino acids. Germline V CDR1 and CDR2: SQVTM, ANQGSEA. The CDR3 sequence: CSALREGAGGYTF. CDR3 DNA: TGCAGCGCCCTAAGGGAGGGGGCAGGAGGCTACACCTTC.

V gene TRBV10-2 combines with J gene TRBJ2-7; possible D gene TRBD2, 5 bases. V was cut by 4 bases and J by 11 bases, with 15 bases left in between. CDR1 is WSHSY and CDR2 is SAAADI in the germline V gene. The CDR3 has 12 amino acids. The CDR3 reads CASSGTRAGEYF. CDR3 DNA: TGCGCCAGCAGTGGAACTCGGGCCGGGGAGTACTTC.

The genes are TRBV20-1 and TRBJ2-3; D not certain. V lost 6 bases and J lost 6, with 13 bases in between. Germline V CDR1 and CDR2: DFQATT, SNEGSKA (reference sequence). This CDR3 is 12 amino acids long. Here the CDR3 reads CSASRRADTQYF. The DNA for the CDR3 is TGCAGTGCGAGTCGACGGGCGGATACGCAGTATTTT.

This rearrangement joins TRBV15 to TRBJ2-1; 12 nucleotides align to TRBD2. The CDR3 sequence is 16 residues long. Germline CDR1 reads LNHNV; CDR2 reads YYDKDF (reference sequence). V was pared by 1 base and J by 7 bases, with 5 bases of the junction left unmatched. For the CDR3, the DNA is TGTGCCACCAGCAGAGGGGTGACTAGCGGGAGAAATGAGCAGTTCTTC. Its protein product is CATSRGVTSGRNEQFF.

There are a few counts of this clonotype. The chain combines TRBV5-1 with TRBJ2-7; 9 bases are shared with TRBD1. This CDR3 contains 16 residues. Trimming took 1 base from V and 7 from J; bases not matched to a gene: 12. CDR1 is SGHRS and CDR2 is YFSETQ in the germline V gene. The DNA for the CDR3 is TGCGCCAGCAGCTTGAACCCGGGACAGGGTGTGAGGGAGCAGTACTTC. Translated, it gives CASSLNPGQGVREQYF. The full variable domain, with the rest looked up from reference TRBV5-1 and TRBJ2-7, is KAGVTQTPRYLIKTRGQQVTLSCSPISGHRSVSWYQQTPGQGLQFLFEYFSETQRNKGNFPGRFSGRQFSNSRSEMNVSTLELGDSALYLCASSLNPGQGVREQYFGPGTRLTVT.

This clonotype was seen just once. This chain uses TRBV10-2 with TRBJ1-1; D is ambiguous. CDR3 length equals 14 residues. The V end lost 1 base, the J end lost 3 bases, and 9 bases lay between the germline ends. Germline V gene data show CDR1 as WSHSY and CDR2 as SAAADI. CDR3 protein: CASSELRQHTEAFF. In DNA form, the CDR3 reads TGCGCCAGCAGTGAGTTAAGACAACACACTGAAGCTTTCTTT.

This sequence joins TRBV7-2 and TRBJ2-1; D is undetermined. The V gene lost 4 bases and the J gene lost 0 bases, with 16 bases spanning the gap. The germline V gene has CDR1 SGHTA and CDR2 FQGNSA. The CDR3 runs to 17 residues. Written as DNA, the CDR3 is TGTGCCAGCAGCTCACAATTCGAGCTGAGCTCCTACAATGAGCAGTTCTTC. This encodes CASSSQFELSSYNEQFF.

J is TRBJ2-5 and V is TRBV12-3 or TRBV12-4; the D is unclear. CDR3 length equals 14 residues. Trimming removed 7 bases at V and 5 bases at J, with 17 bases between. CDR3 region: CASTKLDSWETQYF. In DNA, the CDR3 is TGTGCCAGCACCAAATTGGATAGCTGGGAGACCCAGTACTTC.

The V and J genes are TRBV5-1 and TRBJ2-7; 13 bases map to TRBD2. Per germline, CDR1 SGHRS and CDR2 YFSETQ. This CDR3 contains 16 residues. Losses at the gene ends were 6 bases for V and 1 base for J; bases not matched to a gene: 7. CDR3 DNA: TGCGCCAGCACCTGGACTAGCGGGAGCCTATCCTACGAGCAGTACTTC. It yields the protein CASTWTSGSLSYEQYF.

V is TRBV20-1 and J is TRBJ2-3; tentatively, D is TRBD1 or TRBD2 (5 bases each). Trimming pared 3 bases from V and 2 bases from J, leaving 9 bases between. The CDR3 is made up of 13 amino acids. Germline V gene lookup returns CDR1 DFQATT and CDR2 SNEGSKA (reference sequence). The CDR3 DNA follows: TGCAGTGCTAGGGGACCAACCACAGATACGCAGTATTTT. It is translated as CSARGPTTDTQYF.

This clonotype was seen only a few times. J is TRBJ2-7 and V is TRBV7-8; D remains unclear. V lost 5 bases to trimming and J lost 2 bases, with 7 bases between them. CDR1 is SGHVS and CDR2 is FQNEAQ in the germline V gene. CDR3 length equals 12 residues. The CDR3: CASSIYPYEQYF. Here the CDR3 DNA reads TGTGCCAGCAGCATCTACCCCTACGAGCAGTACTTC.

The chain joins TRBV6-2 or TRBV6-3 to TRBJ2-7; no definite D call. Germline V gene lookup returns CDR1 MNHEY and CDR2 SVGEGT. V lost 1 base and J 3 bases, leaving 4 bases between the germline ends. The CDR3 has 12 residues. Here the CDR3 reads CASSYLIYEQYF. Written as DNA, the CDR3 is TGTGCCAGCAGTTACTTAATCTACGAGCAGTACTTC.

This clonotype was recorded a few times. The chain is built from TRBV4-3 and TRBJ1-1, with TRBD1 as a possible D gene (6 bases). There are 14 residues in the CDR3. Trimming removed 1 base at V and 7 bases at J, with 13 bases between. CDR1 and CDR2 from the germline V gene are LGHNA and YSLEER. The CDR3 DNA follows: TGCGCCAGCAGCCAAGGTTGGGGGGCGGGTGAAGCTTTCTTT. Protein: CASSQGWGAGEAFF.

The V and J genes are TRBV5-1 and TRBJ2-7, with 11 nucleotides matching TRBD1. This CDR3 has 16 residues. The germline V gene has CDR1 SGHRS and CDR2 YFSETQ. J was trimmed by 2 bases and V by 0 bases; bases with no gene match: 4. In nucleotides, the CDR3 is TGCGCCAGCAGCTTGGCACCGGACAGGGGGCCCTACGAGCAGTACTTC. Its protein is CASSLAPDRGPYEQYF.

This clonotype has just a few counts. The chain carries TRBV5-1 and TRBJ2-7, with D possibly TRBD1 on 5 matching bases. The CDR3 loop spans 18 amino acids. The V gene lost 0 bases and the J gene lost 5 bases, with 24 bases spanning the gap. In germline, CDR1 is SGHRS, CDR2 YFSETQ. CDR3 sequence reads: CASSLGVGTAGQIDEQYF. The CDR3 DNA follows: TGCGCCAGCAGCTTGGGGGTTGGCACGGCAGGGCAGATTGACGAGCAGTACTTC.

This rearrangement joins TRBV27 to TRBJ2-7, with D possibly being TRBD2 (6 bases). The V end was cut by 2 bases, the J end by 4 bases, with 18 bases between. Germline loops: CDR1 MNHEY, CDR2 SMNVEV (reference sequence). The length of the CDR3 is 16 residues. The CDR3 region is CASSLLFGGWKYEQYF. CDR3 nucleotide sequence: TGTGCCAGCAGTTTACTGTTCGGGGGTTGGAAGTACGAGCAGTACTTC.

There are many counts of this clonotype. The V gene is TRBV4-3, the J gene TRBJ2-3, with 8 bases that match TRBD2. V trimming: 1 base; J trimming: 6 bases; junction bases outside the gene matches: 3. The CDR3 is 14 residues long. Germline values: CDR1 LGHNA, CDR2 YSLEER. In nucleotides, the CDR3 is TGCGCCAGCAGCCAAGCGGGAGGGCCGGATACGCAGTATTTT. Amino acid sequence: CASSQAGGPDTQYF.

In nucleotides, the CDR3 is TGTGCCAGCAGTGTGTTGGCAGTTTCAGGGACATATAGCAATCAGCCCCAGCATTTT. It is translated as CASSVLAVSGTYSNQPQHF. This chain connects TRBV7-8 to TRBJ1-5; possible D gene TRBD1, 6 bases. Trimming stripped 6 bases from V and 0 bases from J, with 24 bases between. The CDR3 consists of 19 residues. Germline values: CDR1 SGHVS, CDR2 FQNEAQ.

This clonotype was seen ten or more times. The chain combines TRBV7-2 with TRBJ2-3, with 7 positions matching TRBD2. CDR3 length: 17 residues. The V segment lost 0 bases and the J segment 6 bases; nucleotides outside the gene matches: 12. Germline assignment: CDR1 SGHTA and CDR2 FQGNSA. As DNA, the CDR3 is TGTGCCAGCAGCTTAGCGGGCCTGGCGGGAGTCGGCGATACGCAGTATTTT. It codes for CASSLAGLAGVGDTQYF.

The rearrangement links TRBV4-3 to TRBJ1-4; no reliable D call. Germline CDR1 and CDR2: LGHNA and YSLEER. This CDR3 region has 16 residues. With 0 bases removed from V and 5 bases from J, the gap between germline ends came to 13 bases. Here the CDR3 reads CASSQDGIGINEKLFF. In nucleotides, the CDR3 is TGCGCCAGCAGCCAAGATGGGATAGGAATCAATGAAAAACTGTTTTTT.

This clonotype occurred a few times. The J gene is TRBJ2-3, the V gene TRBV4-2; tentatively, D is TRBD2 (6 bases). The germline V gene encodes CDR1 LGHNA and CDR2 YNFKEQ. V shed 3 bases and J shed 2 bases, with 9 bases lying between them. The CDR3 length is 14 residues. For the CDR3, the DNA is TGTGCCAGCAGCCAGGACTATCTCACAGATACGCAGTATTTT. Its translation is CASSQDYLTDTQYF.

This clonotype came up a few times. V is TRBV7-2 and J is TRBJ1-6, with 7 bases matching TRBD1. Per the germline V gene, CDR1 is SGHTA and CDR2 is FQGNSA. This CDR3 spans 16 amino acids. Trimming at V came to 5 bases and at J to 10 bases, leaving 14 bases not matched to a gene. CDR3 coding DNA: TGTGCCAGCAGCCGACGATATACAGGGGTCGGCTCACCCCTCCACTTT. Its translation is CASSRRYTGVGSPLHF.

This clonotype was recorded at least ten times. V gene TRBV7-2 combines with J gene TRBJ2-1; D is ambiguous. Germline values: CDR1 SGHTA, CDR2 FQGNSA. The CDR3 runs to 15 residues. Trimming took 1 base from V and 6 from J, leaving 13 bases between them. The CDR3 DNA is TGTGCCAGCAGCTTAGGCAGGCCGTCGGTCAATGAGCAGTTCTTC. Its translation is CASSLGRPSVNEQFF.